This T cell receptor beta chain was captured by sequencing in a study of shared clonotypes between healthy human individuals. V lost 6 bases and J lost 6; bases outside the gene matches: 7. This CDR3 comprises 13 residues. CDR1 is KGHSH and CDR2 is LQKENI in the germline V gene. Authors' data handling: Filtering differed, since immunoSEQ gave only junction sequences and no quality scores. The data were produced by immunoSEQ multiplex PCR, yet TCRdb's version contains in-frame clones alone and is incomplete. V, J and clone size are taken as reported in that table, and D and trimming were inferred from the DNA itself. The table records about half a million clones, over 75% of them present only once. As for this clone: What it binds is unknown.

Study results and caveats: Represented diversity, genetic and exposure-history alike, was limited by few donors.

The TCR sequence derives from a woman aged 40 to 55 in good health. Some clones in this sample may be carry-over from other donors' samples. The sequencing sample was made of PBMCs. The chain carries TRBV18 and TRBJ2-7; the match to TRBD1 covers 8 bases. Here the CDR3 reads CASSPRTGPEQYF. The CDR3 coding sequence is TGTGCCAGCTCGCCTCGGACAGGGCCCGAGCAGTACTTC.